What follows describes a single T cell receptor beta chain. This clone has more than one count but fewer than ten. No antigen is known for it. Per-base quality was not reported, and no clone a single base away is much larger than it. The immunoSEQ Assay, a bias-controlled multiplex PCR, was used to amplify TCRbeta CDR3 regions from genomic DNA. As for the authors' bioinformatics: Nucleated cell counts per sample were estimated from amplification of reference gene primers within the assay. To quantify the absolute abundance of each unique TCRbeta CDR3 rearrangement, sequence reads were collapsed and filtered. Productive Simpson clonality was computed per sample as the square root of Simpson's diversity index over productive rearrangements. TCRdb retrieved this table from immuneACCESS and kept in-frame rearrangements only. Not all clones are present; in checked studies, unresolved V genes account for under half, and no reason is known for the remainder. The V and J calls and the clone size are those of that table, but D and trimming were determined from the DNA. This sample is represented by about 160,000 clones; 76% of them were singletons. The ten largest clones represent approximately 3.7% of the sample.

Each collaborating institution followed its own protocols to collect whole blood in K2EDTA tubes. For TCRbeta analysis, collaborators shipped samples in one of three forms: frozen whole blood, isolated PBMCs, or DNA extracted from either of those sample types. Trimming takes 3 bases off V and 8 bases off J; junction bases not matched to a gene: 6. From the cysteine through the phenylalanine, the CDR3 covers 14 amino acids. The DNA shown is the 42-base CDR3, in frame from base 1. CDR1 and CDR2 were assigned from the germline V gene (reference sequence) as MNHEY and SMNVEV. The data were taken from a study of blood T cell repertoires in COVID-19 (dated by TCRdb to 2020 to 2021). General notes on the study: The collaborator samples originated in the United States, Italy and Spain and spanned the acute and convalescent phases of COVID-19. Deeply sampled blood TCRbeta repertoires from subjects exposed to, actively infected with, or recovered from COVID-19 were included in the dataset. The repertoires were made available in a free public database intended to serve as a resource for research on the immune response to SARS-CoV-2. Samples came from the ongoing ImmuneRACE study (first 160 participants) plus 1,254 subjects from 6 global collaborators. The prospective study material was composed of cDNA or gDNA derived from T cells, B-cell-depleted T cells, or PBMCs. HLA class I and class II types, where available, came from metadata supplied by the sample provider rather than from assay-based typing. A de-identified subject ID, COVID-19 status, age in years and sex were almost always included in the sample metadata. On the study overall, not on this receptor specifically: The quantity of clinical and demographic metadata differed by source and by participant and was supplied without curation.

The sequence derives from an elderly woman with acute or convalescent COVID-19. The chain couples TRBV27 to TRBJ1-2, and 10 junction bases match TRBD1. Material for sequencing was peripheral blood. For the CDR3, the sequence is CASSFYGQGGGYTF. The nucleotide sequence is TGTGCCAGCAGTTTCTATGGACAGGGGGGGGGCTACACCTTC.